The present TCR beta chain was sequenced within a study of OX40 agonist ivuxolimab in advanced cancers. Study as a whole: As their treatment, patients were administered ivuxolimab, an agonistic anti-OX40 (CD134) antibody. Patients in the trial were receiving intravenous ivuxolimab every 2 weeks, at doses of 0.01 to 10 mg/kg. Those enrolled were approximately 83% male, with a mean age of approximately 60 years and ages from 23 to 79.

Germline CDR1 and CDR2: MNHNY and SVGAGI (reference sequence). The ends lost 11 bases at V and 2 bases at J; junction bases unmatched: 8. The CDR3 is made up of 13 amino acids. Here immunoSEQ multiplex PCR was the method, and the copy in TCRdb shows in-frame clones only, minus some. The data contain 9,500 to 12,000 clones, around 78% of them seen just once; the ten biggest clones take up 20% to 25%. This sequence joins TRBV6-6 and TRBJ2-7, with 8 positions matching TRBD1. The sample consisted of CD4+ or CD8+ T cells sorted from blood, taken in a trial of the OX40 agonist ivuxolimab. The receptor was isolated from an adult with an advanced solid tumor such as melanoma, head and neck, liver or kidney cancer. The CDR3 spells CACREQGAYEQYF. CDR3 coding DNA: TGTGCCTGCCGAGAACAGGGGGCCTACGAGCAGTACTTC.